One sample yielded the 12 T cell receptor beta chains listed below, sequenced in a study of regulatory T cells in long-lasting Graves disease (TCRdb year 2021). The library relied on multiplex PCR. This sample was sequenced with an Illumina HiSeq 4000. To build TCR beta libraries, CDR3 regions were amplified by Arm-PCR using iRepertoire HTBI primers. TCRdb itself trimmed the public reads at Q25 with fastp, ran MiXCR and retained productive beta chains. Under each unique CDR3 protein, matching rows form one entry showing the most common genes and DNA. For this sample there are 300,000 to 350,000 distinct CDR3 sequences; about 20% appear just once. The ten largest clones capture around 30% of the sample. The label giving this sample's time point can be read as: persistent/refractory GD, antithyroid drugs over 5 years with positive TRAb. RNA was extracted from PBMCs in TRIzol for both TCR sequencing and RNA sequencing.

The sequenced sample was peripheral blood mononuclear cells (PBMCs), obtained when the disease was refractory, from a patient treated with antithyroid drugs. These receptors originate from a female donor with Graves disease.

This clonotype was observed at least ten times. J is TRBJ1-1 and V is TRBV7-8; D is possibly TRBD1 (5 bases). This CDR3 contains 15 residues. The V end was cut by 4 bases, the J end by 1 base, with 13 bases between. Per germline, CDR1 SGHVS and CDR2 FQNEAQ. The CDR3 reads CASSSPGHPNTEAFF. DNA of the CDR3: TGTGCCAGCAGCTCTCCCGGACACCCGAACACTGAAGCTTTCTTT.

In the case of this clonotype: A far larger clone lies a single base away; this is likely a read error. The chain carries TRBV11-2 and TRBJ1-2; TRBD1 might be the D (6 bases). The CDR3 has 16 residues. V gave up 5 bases and J gave up 3 bases, with 19 bases separating them. The germline gives CDR1 SGHAT, CDR2 FQNNGV. Here the CDR3 reads CASSQEGRGSDYGYTF. CDR3 in DNA: TGTGCCAGCAGCCAAGAGGGCAGGGGATCGGACTATGGCTACACCTTC.

This clonotype was seen repeatedly, ten times or more. The chain couples TRBV2 to TRBJ2-5; 7 bases map to TRBD2. Looked up from germline, CDR1 is SNHLY and CDR2 is FYNNEI. This CDR3 contains 14 residues. Unmatched junction bases numbered 4, after V lost 0 bases and J lost 6 bases. The CDR3 region is CASSEAGGLQTQYF. CDR3 nucleotides: TGTGCCAGCAGTGAAGCGGGGGGGTTGCAGACCCAGTACTTC.

This clonotype was seen only a few times. The chain combines TRBV6-1 with TRBJ1-5; weak D call: TRBD1 (5 bases). The CDR3 consists of 12 residues. Germline-derived CDR1 and CDR2 are MNHNS and SASEGT. Trimming left V 5 bases short and J 7 bases short, with 9 bases between. The CDR3 spells CASSTGRQPQHF. In DNA form, the CDR3 reads TGTGCCAGCAGTACAGGACGGCAGCCCCAGCATTTT.

This clonotype came up many times. The rearrangement uses TRBV6-1 and TRBJ2-7, with D perhaps assigned TRBD1 or TRBD2 (5 bases each). V was shortened by 7 bases and J by 5 bases, with 9 bases between the two germline ends. Germline CDR1 and CDR2: MNHNS and SASEGT. CDR3 size: 11 residues. CDR3 sequence reads: CASKRGNEQYF. CDR3 nucleotides: TGTGCCAGCAAGAGGGGTAACGAGCAGTACTTC.

The V call is TRBV30, the J call TRBJ2-4, with 10 bases matching TRBD2. Germline V gives CDR1 GTSNPN, CDR2 SVGIG (reference sequence). The CDR3 length is 17 residues. With 1 base clipped from V and 3 bases from J, the junction kept 9 bases outside the gene matches. CDR3 protein: CAWSASRTSGYKNIQYF. The CDR3 DNA is TGTGCCTGGAGTGCCTCCCGGACTAGCGGTTACAAAAACATTCAGTACTTC.

This clonotype has ten or more counts. The gene calls are TRBV3-1 and TRBJ2-5, with D perhaps matching TRBD1 (6 bases). V was shortened by 2 bases and J by 2 bases, with 9 bases between the two germline ends. The CDR3 covers 14 residues. In germline, CDR1 is LGHDT, CDR2 YNNKEL (reference sequence). CDR3 protein: CASSQRQAQETQYF. In nucleotides, the CDR3 is TGTGCCAGCAGCCAAAGACAGGCTCAAGAGACCCAGTACTTC.

The chain carries TRBV18 and TRBJ2-5; the D gene is possibly TRBD2 (6 bases). Trimming cost V 0 bases and J 5 bases, with 19 bases left between them. Germline CDR1 is KGHSH and CDR2 is LQKENI. This CDR3 comprises 17 residues. In DNA, the CDR3 is TGTGCCAGCTCACCACCGGGGCTTGGGGCCAGCGGGGAGACCCAGTACTTC. Its translation: CASSPPGLGASGETQYF.

This clonotype came up many times. This sequence joins TRBV24-1 and TRBJ2-7; D may correspond to TRBD1 or TRBD2 (5 bases each). Trimming stripped 7 bases from V and 3 bases from J, with 27 bases between. The V gene's germline CDR1 is KGHDR and CDR2 SFDVKD. The CDR3 covers 18 residues. As DNA, the CDR3 is TGTGCCACCAGCCAGGAAGTATTGAGGGACCAGACCCACTACGAGCAGTACTTC. Translated, it gives CATSQEVLRDQTHYEQYF.

This clonotype was recorded only once. The chain carries TRBV11-3 and TRBJ2-1; 8 bases fit TRBD1. With V trimmed by 1 base and J by 4 bases, 3 bases remained unmatched. Germline V gives CDR1 SGHNT, CDR2 YENEEA. The CDR3 is made up of 15 amino acids. The CDR3 sequence: CASSLVTGEYNEQFF. Written as DNA, the CDR3 is TGTGCCAGCAGCTTAGTGACAGGGGAATACAATGAGCAGTTCTTC.

This clonotype came up many times. This chain connects TRBV2 to TRBJ1-1; D unresolved. The germline V gene encodes CDR1 SNHLY and CDR2 FYNNEI. The germline V and J ends were trimmed by 2 bases and 1 base, with 11 bases remaining between them. CDR3 length: 15 residues. The CDR3 loop reads CASSESLDANTEAFF. The CDR3 DNA sequence: TGTGCCAGCAGTGAATCATTGGACGCGAACACTGAAGCTTTCTTT.

This clonotype has at least ten counts. CDR3 protein: CASTLGGGGNSPLHF. The CDR3 nucleotides are TGTGCCAGCACCCTCGGGGGAGGGGGCAATTCACCCCTCCACTTT. This rearrangement joins TRBV7-2 to TRBJ1-6; 7 bases fit TRBD1. The junction had 10 bases not matched to a gene; V was cut back by 7 bases and J by 7 bases. This CDR3 region has 15 residues. CDR1 is SGHTA, CDR2 FQGNSA, per germline.